The rows below give T cell receptor beta chains drawn from one sample of a study of blood T cell repertoires in COVID-19. The method was immunoSEQ multiplex PCR; TCRdb's version includes in-frame clones alone and lacks a portion of them. The sample has under 350,000 clones, around 85% seen once. The sequencing sample was made of PBMCs or T cells enriched from blood (not recorded which). Every receptor here comes from a middle-aged woman with acute COVID-19. Both conserved end residues are part of each CDR3. For some rows the clone size is stated as once, few or many, or as a class when expanded; others skip it.

V gene: TRBV9
clone size: -
J gene: TRBJ2-2
CDR3 protein: CASSVELMTTGELFF

V gene: TRBV29-1
clone size: once
J gene: TRBJ1-5
CDR3 protein: CSVVMAGPSNQPQHF

V gene: TRBV19
clone size: -
J gene: TRBJ2-7
CDR3 protein: CASSNDRRYEQYF

V gene: TRBV28
clone size: -
J gene: TRBJ1-4
CDR3 protein: CASSFGTGEGNEKLFF

V gene: TRBV7-9
clone size: -
J gene: TRBJ1-3
CDR3 protein: CASSYPTQGAGNTIYF

V gene: TRBV7-9
clone size: -
J gene: TRBJ1-2
CDR3 protein: CASSFVDNNYGYTF

V gene: TRBV29-1
clone size: -
J gene: TRBJ2-1
CDR3 protein: CSVGDRGLYEQFF

V gene: TRBV6-5
clone size: -
J gene: TRBJ1-4
CDR3 protein: CASQRGQGDEKLFF

V gene: TRBV19
clone size: -
J gene: TRBJ1-2
CDR3 protein: CASRRLVATYGYTF

V gene: TRBV5-1
clone size: -
J gene: TRBJ2-5
CDR3 protein: CASSLTGLETQYF

V gene: TRBV12-5
clone size: -
J gene: TRBJ2-3
CDR3 protein: CASGPPGDTQYF

V gene: TRBV21-1
clone size: -
J gene: TRBJ2-5
CDR3 protein: CASPTSDMRGLRETQYF

V gene: TRBV19
clone size: -
J gene: TRBJ2-3
CDR3 protein: CASTPFGRASTDTQYF

V gene: TRBV10-3
clone size: few
J gene: TRBJ1-5
CDR3 protein: CAISGDYNQPQHF

V gene: TRBV28
clone size: -
J gene: TRBJ1-2
CDR3 protein: CASRVQMDRDGYTF

V gene: TRBV3-1/TRBV3-2
clone size: -
J gene: TRBJ2-2
CDR3 protein: CASDPSGSRGELFF

V gene: TRBV7-2
clone size: few
J gene: TRBJ2-7
CDR3 protein: CASSWGRGQVEQYF

V gene: TRBV7-2
clone size: -
J gene: TRBJ1-4
CDR3 protein: CASSLDRTGVEKLFF

V gene: TRBV6-5
clone size: -
J gene: TRBJ1-4
CDR3 protein: CASSPHRGWEKLFF

V gene: TRBV6-5
clone size: few
J gene: TRBJ2-7
CDR3 protein: CASSSQGTIYEQYF

V gene: TRBV3-1/TRBV3-2
clone size: -
J gene: TRBJ2-5
CDR3 protein: CASSQGQGRLQETQYF

V gene: TRBV3-1/TRBV3-2
clone size: -
J gene: TRBJ1-3
CDR3 protein: CASSQEGRGISGNTIYF

V gene: TRBV7-9
clone size: -
J gene: TRBJ1-2
CDR3 protein: CASSLGRQTYGYTF

V gene: TRBV24-1
clone size: -
J gene: TRBJ2-1
CDR3 protein: CATSGQLDNEQFF

V gene: TRBV5-1
clone size: -
J gene: TRBJ1-3
CDR3 protein: CASSPPGSDRNTIYF

V gene: TRBV11-2
clone size: -
J gene: TRBJ2-1
CDR3 protein: CASSLSRGGANEQFF

V gene: TRBV4-2
clone size: -
J gene: TRBJ2-7
CDR3 protein: CASSQDLEREVSYEQYF

V gene: TRBV12-3/TRBV12-4
clone size: few
J gene: TRBJ1-3
CDR3 protein: CASTSAGPLGF

V gene: TRBV6-5
clone size: -
J gene: TRBJ1-1
CDR3 protein: CASRPSTGKNTEAFF

V gene: TRBV20-1
clone size: -
J gene: TRBJ2-7
CDR3 protein: CSARLHEQYF

V gene: TRBV14
clone size: -
J gene: TRBJ2-3
CDR3 protein: CASSQDWGGTDTQYF

V gene: TRBV5-1
clone size: -
J gene: TRBJ1-2
CDR3 protein: CASSLGPPDRIGYTF

V gene: TRBV6-5
clone size: -
J gene: TRBJ2-7
CDR3 protein: CASSLGALIHEQYF

V gene: TRBV7-9
clone size: -
J gene: TRBJ2-7
CDR3 protein: CASSFHGPGEQYF

V gene: TRBV6-5
clone size: -
J gene: TRBJ1-1
CDR3 protein: CASRTGTGWNTEAFF

V gene: TRBV7-8
clone size: -
J gene: TRBJ1-6
CDR3 protein: CASRQQTGSNSPLHF

V gene: TRBV19
clone size: -
J gene: TRBJ1-5
CDR3 protein: CASSGRGYNQPQHF

V gene: TRBV4-2
clone size: -
J gene: TRBJ2-5
CDR3 protein: CASSLRRGGQETQYF

V gene: TRBV4-3
clone size: -
J gene: TRBJ1-2
CDR3 protein: CASSQDSGQGGNYGYTF

V gene: TRBV4-3
clone size: -
J gene: TRBJ1-5
CDR3 protein: CASSQYRDQPQHF

V gene: TRBV5-5
clone size: -
J gene: TRBJ2-3
CDR3 protein: CASSFSSAYTDTQYF

V gene: TRBV28
clone size: -
J gene: TRBJ1-6
CDR3 protein: CASSPTTGVRTSPLHF